This entry features one T cell receptor beta chain sequence. Its antigen remains unknown. PCR used 60 Vbeta primers and 13 Jbeta primers. Using immunoSEQ multiplex PCR, the repertoire was profiled, and TCRdb retains in-frame clones only, with some absent. Of about 70,000 clones in the sample, around 70% were seen once. CDR3 length equals 13 residues. In germline, CDR1 is LGHNA, CDR2 YNFKEQ. V was clipped by 8 bases and J by 4 bases; unmatched bases: 4. The sample originates from a study of cytomegalovirus exposure and HLA in healthy donors. Study-level points and caveats: Exclusion as indistinguishable affected some V segments, including TRBV6-2 and TRBV6-3. In a later analysis, at a false discovery rate of 0.05, about 17,000 TCR beta sequences matched HLA alleles. As a later analysis revealed, the rate of TCR association differed by HLA locus, with DRB1 most and HLA-C fewest.

This TCR was sampled from a human donor in good health. The genes are TRBV4-2 and TRBJ2-2, with 7 nucleotides matching TRBD2. The sequenced material came from PBMCs. CDR3 nucleotide sequence: TGTGCCAGCGGGGCTAGCGGCACCGGGGAGCTGTTTTTT. It is translated as CASGASGTGELFF.